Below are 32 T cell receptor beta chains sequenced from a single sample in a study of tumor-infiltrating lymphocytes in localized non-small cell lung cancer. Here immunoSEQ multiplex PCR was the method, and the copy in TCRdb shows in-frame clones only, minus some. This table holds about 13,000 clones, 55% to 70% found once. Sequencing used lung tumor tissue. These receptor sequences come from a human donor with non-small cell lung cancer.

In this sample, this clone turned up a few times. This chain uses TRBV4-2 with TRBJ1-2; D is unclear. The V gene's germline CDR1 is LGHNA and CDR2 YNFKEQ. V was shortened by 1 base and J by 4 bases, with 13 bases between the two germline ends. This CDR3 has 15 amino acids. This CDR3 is CASSQGIGERYGYTF. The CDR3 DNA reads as TGTGCCAGCAGCCAAGGAATCGGGGAACGCTATGGCTACACCTTC.

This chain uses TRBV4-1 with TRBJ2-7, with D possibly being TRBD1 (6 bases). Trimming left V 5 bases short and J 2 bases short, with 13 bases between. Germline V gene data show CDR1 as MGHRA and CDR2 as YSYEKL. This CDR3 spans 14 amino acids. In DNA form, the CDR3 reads TGCGCCAGCAGCTATTACCAGGGGCCCTACGAGCAGTACTTC. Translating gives CASSYYQGPYEQYF.

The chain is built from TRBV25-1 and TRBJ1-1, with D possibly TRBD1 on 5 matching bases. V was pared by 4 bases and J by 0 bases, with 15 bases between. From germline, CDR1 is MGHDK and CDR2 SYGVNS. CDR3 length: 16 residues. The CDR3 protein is CASSGGLTAMNTEAFF. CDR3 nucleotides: TGTGCCAGCAGTGGGGGATTGACAGCCATGAACACTGAAGCTTTCTTT.

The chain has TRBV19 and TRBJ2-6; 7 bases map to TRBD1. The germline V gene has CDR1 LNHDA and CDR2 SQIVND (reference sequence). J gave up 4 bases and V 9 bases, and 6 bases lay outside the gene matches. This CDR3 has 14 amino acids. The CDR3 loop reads CASGQVGGANVLTF. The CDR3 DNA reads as TGTGCCAGCGGACAGGTAGGGGGGGCCAACGTCCTGACTTTC.

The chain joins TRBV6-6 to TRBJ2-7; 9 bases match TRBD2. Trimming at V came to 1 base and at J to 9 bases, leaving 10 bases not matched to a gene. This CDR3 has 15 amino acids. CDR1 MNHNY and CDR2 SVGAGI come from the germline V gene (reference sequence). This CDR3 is CASSYLASGIRGQYF. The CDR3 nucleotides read TGTGCCAGCAGTTACTTGGCTAGCGGGATACGAGGGCAGTACTTC.

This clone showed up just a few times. CDR3 nucleotide sequence: TGTGCCAGCAGCCAAGGCGGGGGGGCCTACGAGCAGTACTTC. As protein: CASSQGGGAYEQYF. The gene calls are TRBV4-2 and TRBJ2-7; the match to TRBD2 covers 9 bases. The germline V gene encodes CDR1 LGHNA and CDR2 YNFKEQ. V was pared by 1 base and J by 2 bases, with 0 bases of the junction left unmatched. CDR3 length: 14 residues.

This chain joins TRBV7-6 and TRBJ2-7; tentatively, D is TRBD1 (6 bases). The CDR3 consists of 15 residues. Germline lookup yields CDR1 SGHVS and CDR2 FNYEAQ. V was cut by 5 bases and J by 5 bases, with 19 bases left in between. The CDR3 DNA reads TGTGCCAGCAGCCCCATAGTCACAGGGTCTAACGAGCAGTACTTC. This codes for CASSPIVTGSNEQYF.

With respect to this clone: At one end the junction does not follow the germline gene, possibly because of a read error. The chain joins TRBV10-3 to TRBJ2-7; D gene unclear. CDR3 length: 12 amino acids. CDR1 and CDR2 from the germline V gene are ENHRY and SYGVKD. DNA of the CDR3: TGTGCCATCAGTGACCGCTCCTCCGAGCAGTACTTC. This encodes CAISDRSSEQYF.

Here the CDR3 reads CASSVYGQGNNEQFF. The CDR3 DNA reads as TGTGCCAGCAGCGTCTATGGACAGGGGAACAATGAGCAGTTCTTC. V and J are TRBV9 and TRBJ2-1; 9 bases align to TRBD1. The CDR3 consists of 15 residues. V lost 2 bases and J lost 5; bases outside the gene matches: 5. The germline CDR1 and CDR2 sequences are SGDLS and YYNGEE.

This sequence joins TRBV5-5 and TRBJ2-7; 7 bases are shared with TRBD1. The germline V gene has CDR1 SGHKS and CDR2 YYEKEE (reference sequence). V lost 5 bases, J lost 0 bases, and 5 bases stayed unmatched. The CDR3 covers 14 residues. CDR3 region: CASSYRDSSYEQYF. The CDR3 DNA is TGTGCCAGCAGTTACCGGGACAGCTCCTACGAGCAGTACTTC.

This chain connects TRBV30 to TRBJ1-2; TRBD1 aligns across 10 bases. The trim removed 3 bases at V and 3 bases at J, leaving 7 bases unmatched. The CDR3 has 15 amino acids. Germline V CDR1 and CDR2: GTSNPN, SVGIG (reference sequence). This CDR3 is CAWSKPGTGDYGYTF. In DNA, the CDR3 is TGTGCCTGGAGCAAGCCCGGGACAGGGGACTATGGCTACACCTTC.

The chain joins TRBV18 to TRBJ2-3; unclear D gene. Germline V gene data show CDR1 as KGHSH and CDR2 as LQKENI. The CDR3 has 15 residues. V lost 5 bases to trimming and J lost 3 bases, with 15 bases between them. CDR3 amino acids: CASSYMDPRTDTQYF. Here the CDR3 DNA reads TGTGCCAGCTCATATATGGACCCCAGGACAGATACGCAGTATTTT.

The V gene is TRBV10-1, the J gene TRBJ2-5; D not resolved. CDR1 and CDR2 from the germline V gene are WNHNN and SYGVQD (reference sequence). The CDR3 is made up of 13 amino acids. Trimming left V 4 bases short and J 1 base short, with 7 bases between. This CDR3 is CASSASSQETQYF. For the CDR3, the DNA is TGCGCCAGCAGTGCGTCTAGCCAAGAGACCCAGTACTTC.

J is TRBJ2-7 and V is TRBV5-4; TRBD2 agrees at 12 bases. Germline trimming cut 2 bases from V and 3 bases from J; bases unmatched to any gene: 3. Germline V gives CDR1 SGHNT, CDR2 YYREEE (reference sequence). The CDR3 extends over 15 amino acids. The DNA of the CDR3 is TGTGCCAGCAGCTTTGGGACTAGCGGGCTCTACGAGCAGTACTTC. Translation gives CASSFGTSGLYEQYF.

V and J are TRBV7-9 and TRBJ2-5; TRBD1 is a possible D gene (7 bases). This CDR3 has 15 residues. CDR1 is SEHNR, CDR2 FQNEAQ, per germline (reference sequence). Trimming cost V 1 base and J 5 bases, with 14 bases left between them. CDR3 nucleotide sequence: TGTGCCAGCAGCTTAGTTTTCGGGGGACAGGAGACCCAGTACTTC. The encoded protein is CASSLVFGGQETQYF.

CDR3 region: CASSFIPGQTSSGNTIYF. The CDR3 bases are TGTGCCAGCAGCTTTATACCAGGACAGACAAGCTCTGGAAACACCATATATTTT. The chain joins TRBV7-2 to TRBJ1-3; D possibly corresponds to TRBD1 (6 bases). Per germline, CDR1 SGHTA and CDR2 FQGNSA. There are 18 residues in the CDR3. Trimming removed 3 bases from V and 0 bases from J, with 18 bases in between.

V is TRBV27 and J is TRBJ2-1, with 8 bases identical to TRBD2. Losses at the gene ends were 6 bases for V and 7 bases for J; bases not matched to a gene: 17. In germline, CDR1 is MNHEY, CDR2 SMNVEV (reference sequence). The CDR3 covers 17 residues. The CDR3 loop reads CASSRSGVGGRPNEQFF. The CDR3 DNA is TGTGCCAGCAGCCGTTCGGGGGTGGGCGGGAGGCCTAATGAGCAGTTCTTC.

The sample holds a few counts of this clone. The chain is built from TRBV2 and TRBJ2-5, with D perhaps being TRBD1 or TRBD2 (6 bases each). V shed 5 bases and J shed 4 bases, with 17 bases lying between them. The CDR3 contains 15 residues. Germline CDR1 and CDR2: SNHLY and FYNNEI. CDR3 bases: TGTGCCAGCAGTTCCACAGGGAGGATCGGAGAGACCCAGTACTTC. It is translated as CASSSTGRIGETQYF.

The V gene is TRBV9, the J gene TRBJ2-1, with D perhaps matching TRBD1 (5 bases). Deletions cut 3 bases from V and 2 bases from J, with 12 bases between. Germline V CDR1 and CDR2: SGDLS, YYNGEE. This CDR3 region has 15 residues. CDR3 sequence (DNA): TGTGCCAGCAGCGCCGGTGCAGGGCCCTACAATGAGCAGTTCTTC. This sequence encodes CASSAGAGPYNEQFF. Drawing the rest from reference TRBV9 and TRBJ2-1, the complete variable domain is DSGVTQTPKHLITATGQRVTLRCSPRSGDLSVYWYQQSLDQGLQFLIQYYNGEERAKGNILERFSAQQFPDLHSELNLSSLELGDSALYFCASSAGAGPYNEQFFGPGTRLTVL.

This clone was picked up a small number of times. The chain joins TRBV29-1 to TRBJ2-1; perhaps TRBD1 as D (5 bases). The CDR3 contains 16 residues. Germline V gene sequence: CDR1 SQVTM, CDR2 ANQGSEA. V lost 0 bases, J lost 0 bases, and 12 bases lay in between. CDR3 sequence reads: CSVEDQDRRSYNEQFF. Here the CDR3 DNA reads TGCAGCGTTGAAGATCAAGACAGACGCTCCTACAATGAGCAGTTCTTC.

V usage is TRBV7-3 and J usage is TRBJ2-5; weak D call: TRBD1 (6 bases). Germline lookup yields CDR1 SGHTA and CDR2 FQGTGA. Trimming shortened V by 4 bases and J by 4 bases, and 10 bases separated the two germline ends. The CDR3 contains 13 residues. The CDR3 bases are TGTGCCAGCAGCTCATCAGGGGCAGAGACCCAGTACTTC. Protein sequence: CASSSSGAETQYF.

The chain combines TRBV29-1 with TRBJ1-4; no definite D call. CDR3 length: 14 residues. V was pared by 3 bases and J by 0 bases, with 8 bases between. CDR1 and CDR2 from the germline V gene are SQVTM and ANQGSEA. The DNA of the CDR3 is TGCAGCGTTGATGGCGGCCCAACTAATGAAAAACTGTTTTTT. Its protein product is CSVDGGPTNEKLFF.

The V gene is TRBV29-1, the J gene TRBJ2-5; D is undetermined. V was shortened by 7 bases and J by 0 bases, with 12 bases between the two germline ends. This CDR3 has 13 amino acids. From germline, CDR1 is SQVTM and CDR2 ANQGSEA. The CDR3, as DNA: TGCAGCGCCGAGTCAGGTTACCAAGAGACCCAGTACTTC. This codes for CSAESGYQETQYF.

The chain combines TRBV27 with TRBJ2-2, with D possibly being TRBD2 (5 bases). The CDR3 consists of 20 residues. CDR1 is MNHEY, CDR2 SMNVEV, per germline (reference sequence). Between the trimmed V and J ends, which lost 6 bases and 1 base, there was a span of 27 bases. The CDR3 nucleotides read TGTGCCAGCAGCTCAGCATGGCATAAAAGATCGGGAAGGAACACCGGGGAGCTGTTTTTT. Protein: CASSSAWHKRSGRNTGELFF.

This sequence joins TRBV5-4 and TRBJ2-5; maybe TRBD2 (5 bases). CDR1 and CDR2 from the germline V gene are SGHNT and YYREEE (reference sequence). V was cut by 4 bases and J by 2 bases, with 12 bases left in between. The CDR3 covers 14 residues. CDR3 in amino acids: CASSTGREQETQYF. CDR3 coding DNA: TGTGCCAGCAGCACCGGACGGGAACAAGAGACCCAGTACTTC.

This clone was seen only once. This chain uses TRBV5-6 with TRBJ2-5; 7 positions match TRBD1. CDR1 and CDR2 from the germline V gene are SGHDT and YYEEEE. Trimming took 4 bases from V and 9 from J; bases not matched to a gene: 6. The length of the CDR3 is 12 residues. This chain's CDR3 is CASSGTDRAQYF. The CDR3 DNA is TGTGCCAGCAGCGGGACAGATAGGGCCCAGTACTTC.

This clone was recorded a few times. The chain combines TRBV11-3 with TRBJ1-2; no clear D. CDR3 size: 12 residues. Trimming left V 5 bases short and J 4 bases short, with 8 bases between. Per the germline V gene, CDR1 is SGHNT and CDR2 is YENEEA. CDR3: CASSAGGYGYTF. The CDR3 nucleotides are TGTGCCAGCAGCGCCGGCGGCTATGGCTACACCTTC.

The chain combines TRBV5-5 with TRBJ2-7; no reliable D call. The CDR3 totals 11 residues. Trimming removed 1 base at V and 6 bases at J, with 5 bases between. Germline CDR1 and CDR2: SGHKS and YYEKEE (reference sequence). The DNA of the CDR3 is TGTGCCAGCAGCTTGAAACTCGAGCAGTACTTC. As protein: CASSLKLEQYF.

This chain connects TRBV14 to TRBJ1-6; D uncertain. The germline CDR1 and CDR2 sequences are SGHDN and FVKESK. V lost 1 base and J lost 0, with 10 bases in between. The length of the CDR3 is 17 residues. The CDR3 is CASSQGRWGSYNSPLHF. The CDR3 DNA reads TGTGCCAGCAGCCAAGGACGGTGGGGCTCCTATAATTCACCCCTCCACTTT.

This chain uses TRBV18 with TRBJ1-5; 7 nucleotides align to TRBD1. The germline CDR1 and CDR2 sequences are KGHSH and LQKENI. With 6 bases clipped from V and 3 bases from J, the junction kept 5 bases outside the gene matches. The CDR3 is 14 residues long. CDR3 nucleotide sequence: TGTGCCAGCTCCCCGGGACAGCCCAATCAGCCCCAGCATTTT. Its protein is CASSPGQPNQPQHF.

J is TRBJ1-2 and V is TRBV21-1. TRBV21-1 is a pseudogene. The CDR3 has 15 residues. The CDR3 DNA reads TGTGCCAGCAGCAAGCAGAGCGGGGTTAACTATGGCTACACCTTC. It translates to CASSKQSGVNYGYTF.

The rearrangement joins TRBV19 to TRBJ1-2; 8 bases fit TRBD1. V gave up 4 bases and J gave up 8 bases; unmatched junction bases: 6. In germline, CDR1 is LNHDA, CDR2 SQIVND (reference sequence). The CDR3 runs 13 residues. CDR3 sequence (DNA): TGTGCCAGTAGTAACCGCCAGGGGGCCGGCTACACCTTC. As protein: CASSNRQGAGYTF.